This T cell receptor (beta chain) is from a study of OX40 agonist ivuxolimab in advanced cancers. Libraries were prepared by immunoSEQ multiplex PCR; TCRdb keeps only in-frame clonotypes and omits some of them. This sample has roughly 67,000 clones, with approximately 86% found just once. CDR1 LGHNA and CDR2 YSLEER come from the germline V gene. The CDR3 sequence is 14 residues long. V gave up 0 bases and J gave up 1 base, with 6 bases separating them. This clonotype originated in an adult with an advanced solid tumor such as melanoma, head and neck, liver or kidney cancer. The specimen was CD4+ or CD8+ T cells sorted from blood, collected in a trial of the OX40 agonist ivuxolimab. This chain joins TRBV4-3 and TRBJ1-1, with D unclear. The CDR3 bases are TGCGCCAGCAGCCAAGAGGCTGGGAACACTGAAGCTTTCTTT. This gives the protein CASSQEAGNTEAFF.